This TCR beta chain was observed in a study of radiotherapy plus CTLA-4 blockade in lung cancer. The CDR3 sequence is 14 residues long. Looked up from germline, CDR1 is SGHRS and CDR2 is YFSETQ. The V segment lost 4 bases and the J segment 9 bases; nucleotides outside the gene matches: 9. The data were produced by immunoSEQ multiplex PCR, yet TCRdb's version contains in-frame clones alone and is incomplete. The repertoire consists of around 90,000 clones, with over 80% occurring once and the leading ten covering 13% to 15%. The origin of this receptor is a human donor with non-small cell lung cancer that progressed on radiotherapy plus ipilimumab. Specimen: peripheral blood, collected from a patient treated with radiotherapy plus ipilimumab. The chain uses TRBV5-1 and TRBJ1-2; 10 bases are a match to TRBD1. The CDR3 spells CASSTTGGVPSYTF. CDR3 coding DNA: TGCGCCAGCAGCACGACAGGGGGCGTCCCGAGCTACACCTTC.